The 25 T cell receptor beta chains below all came from one sample that was sequenced in a study of Ad26.COV2.S vaccination and SARS-CoV-2 variants. Noted treatment: roughly 19 received Ad26.COV2.S at low or high dose, single or two shots; roughly 5 received placebo; per-sample allocation not given. Sample collection was performed on day 63 after the first vaccine or placebo injection. Using immunoSEQ multiplex PCR, the repertoire was profiled, and TCRdb retains in-frame clones only, with some absent. This table holds 410,000 or so clones, around nine tenths found once. The sample consisted of peripheral blood, taken in a trial of Ad26.COV2.S vaccine versus placebo. The receptors here all came from a person between 18 and 65 years old who received the Ad26.COV2.S COVID-19 vaccine or a placebo.

The chain has TRBV30 and TRBJ2-7, with 8 bases that match TRBD1. In germline, CDR1 is GTSNPN, CDR2 SVGIG (reference sequence). J lost 0 bases, V lost 7 bases, and 5 bases had no gene match. The CDR3 extends over 13 amino acids. CDR3 in DNA: TGTGCCTTGGACAGGGATACCTCCTACGAGCAGTACTTC. This encodes CALDRDTSYEQYF.

The rearrangement uses TRBV20-1 and TRBJ2-7; 7 bases agree with TRBD2. CDR3 length: 10 residues. The trim removed 6 bases at V and 9 bases at J, leaving 5 bases unmatched. CDR1 and CDR2 (germline): DFQATT, SNEGSKA (reference sequence). CDR3 DNA: TGCAGTGCCCACCGGGGGGTGCAGTACTTC. Protein product: CSAHRGVQYF.

This clone was observed a single time. The chain employs TRBV5-4 and TRBJ1-1; D call uncertain. Germline CDR1 is SGHNT and CDR2 is YYREEE (reference sequence). This CDR3 has 14 amino acids. V was shortened by 4 bases and J by 1 base, with 11 bases between the two germline ends. The CDR3 region has the DNA TGTGCCAGCAGCATAGACGGATCGAACACTGAAGCTTTCTTT. As protein: CASSIDGSNTEAFF.

This clone was seen only once. The chain couples TRBV12-3 or TRBV12-4 to TRBJ1-4; D is undetermined. V lost 6 bases to trimming and J lost 11 bases, with 16 bases between them. This CDR3 has 13 amino acids. The CDR3 nucleotides are TGTGCCAGCAGCGGACCTACCCCCGGGAAACTGTTTTTT. It specifies CASSGPTPGKLFF.

V usage is TRBV18 and J usage is TRBJ1-2; 8 bases fit TRBD1. The V gene end was trimmed by 3 bases and the J gene end by 7 bases; junction bases not matched to a gene: 13. From germline, CDR1 is KGHSH and CDR2 LQKENI. The CDR3 has 16 residues. CDR3 region: CASSPGPATGDRGYTF. The CDR3 region has the DNA TGTGCCAGCTCACCGGGACCGGCGACAGGGGATCGTGGCTACACCTTC.

V and J are TRBV4-1 and TRBJ1-5; D remains ambiguous. Germline loops: CDR1 MGHRA, CDR2 YSYEKL. V lost 0 bases and J 4 bases, leaving 4 bases between the germline ends. The CDR3 extends over 13 amino acids. This chain's CDR3 is CASSQDRNQPQHF. The CDR3 nucleotides read TGCGCCAGCAGCCAAGATCGAAATCAGCCCCAGCATTTT.

V usage is TRBV28 and J usage is TRBJ1-5; 8 bases fit TRBD1. CDR1 MDHEN and CDR2 SYDVKM come from the germline V gene. CDR3 length: 14 residues. Losses at the gene ends were 4 bases for V and 6 bases for J; bases not matched to a gene: 5. CDR3: CASSSGGSTQPQHF. CDR3 nucleotide sequence: TGTGCCAGCAGTTCAGGGGGCTCGACTCAGCCCCAGCATTTT.

The rearrangement links TRBV6-1 to TRBJ2-7, with D possibly matching TRBD1 (6 bases). Germline values: CDR1 MNHNS, CDR2 SASEGT. V lost 0 bases and J 7 bases, leaving 13 bases between the germline ends. This CDR3 comprises 14 residues. CDR3 nucleotides: TGTGCCAGCAGTGAAGCGACAGGTCTCTGGGAGCAGTACTTC. It is translated as CASSEATGLWEQYF.

The chain recombines TRBV27 with TRBJ2-7; 13 bases map to TRBD2. The V gene end was trimmed by 7 bases and the J gene end by 4 bases; junction bases not matched to a gene: 7. The CDR3 sequence is 15 residues long. Germline loops: CDR1 MNHEY, CDR2 SMNVEV (reference sequence). The CDR3 region is CASTVLAGGYYEQYF. The DNA of the CDR3 is TGTGCCAGCACCGTACTAGCGGGAGGGTATTACGAGCAGTACTTC.

V usage is TRBV4-1 and J usage is TRBJ1-6; a possible D gene is TRBD1 (6 bases). The CDR3 runs to 15 residues. Germline V lookup: CDR1 MGHRA, CDR2 YSYEKL. V was clipped by 0 bases and J by 8 bases, with 11 bases between them. The CDR3 region is CASSQDAGAYSPLHF. In DNA, the CDR3 is TGCGCCAGCAGCCAAGACGCGGGGGCATATTCACCCCTCCACTTT.

The V call is TRBV27, the J call TRBJ2-7; D possibly corresponds to TRBD1 (6 bases). This CDR3 comprises 16 residues. From germline, CDR1 is MNHEY and CDR2 SMNVEV (reference sequence). The V gene lost 0 bases and the J gene lost 2 bases, with 14 bases spanning the gap. The CDR3 region has the DNA TGTGCCAGCAGTTTATCGGACAGACTGGATGCCTACGAGCAGTACTTC. This encodes CASSLSDRLDAYEQYF.

The chain combines TRBV5-1 with TRBJ2-1, with 9 positions matching TRBD2. V lost 0 bases, J lost 9 bases, and 10 bases stayed unmatched. This CDR3 is built from 16 residues. Germline CDR1 and CDR2: SGHRS and YFSETQ. This CDR3 reads CASSLVVAGGLGEQFF. The CDR3 DNA reads as TGCGCCAGCAGCTTGGTAGTCGCGGGAGGGCTTGGTGAGCAGTTCTTC.

J is TRBJ2-3 and V is TRBV5-1, with TRBD1 matching over 8 bases. Germline V CDR1 and CDR2: SGHRS, YFSETQ. CDR3 length: 16 residues. J was trimmed by 0 bases and V by 0 bases; bases with no gene match: 3. CDR3 protein: CASSLVGTGSTDTQYF. In nucleotides, the CDR3 is TGCGCCAGCAGCTTGGTAGGGACAGGTAGCACAGATACGCAGTATTTT.

The chain uses TRBV12-3 or TRBV12-4 and TRBJ2-3; D ambiguous. Deletions cut 4 bases from V and 5 bases from J, with 4 bases between. The CDR3 contains 11 residues. The CDR3 protein is CASSWGDTQYF. The CDR3 nucleotides read TGTGCCAGCAGTTGGGGAGATACGCAGTATTTT.

The V and J genes are TRBV11-2 and TRBJ2-7; 10 positions agree with TRBD1. V lost 6 bases to trimming and J lost 9 bases; unmatched junction nucleotides: 17. The CDR3 contains 16 residues. CDR1 and CDR2 from the germline V gene are SGHAT and FQNNGV. As DNA, the CDR3 is TGTGCCAGCAGGGGAGTCCGACTCGACAGGGGGCAGGGGCAGTACTTC. Amino acids: CASRGVRLDRGQGQYF.

This clone turned up a few times. V usage is TRBV6-2 or TRBV6-3 and J usage is TRBJ2-5, with 8 bases aligning to TRBD2. Germline assignment: CDR1 MNHEY and CDR2 SVGEGT. There are 16 residues in the CDR3. The ends lost 5 bases at V and 2 bases at J; junction bases unmatched: 10. The CDR3 spells CASSGAGAGDQETQYF. In nucleotides, the CDR3 is TGTGCCAGCAGTGGGGCCGGAGCGGGGGATCAAGAGACCCAGTACTTC.

The J gene is TRBJ1-4, the V gene TRBV19, with 9 bases matching TRBD1. CDR1 is LNHDA and CDR2 is SQIVND in the germline V gene (reference sequence). Unmatched junction bases numbered 6, after V lost 5 bases and J lost 8 bases. CDR3 size: 14 residues. The chain's CDR3 is CASSQDRGLEKLFF. In nucleotides, the CDR3 is TGTGCCAGTAGTCAGGACAGGGGATTAGAAAAACTGTTTTTT.

The chain uses TRBV9 and TRBJ2-3; 7 bases fit TRBD2. Germline V CDR1 and CDR2: SGDLS, YYNGEE. V lost 0 bases, J lost 6 bases, and 4 bases stayed unmatched. The CDR3 contains 14 residues. The CDR3 bases are TGTGCCAGCAGCGTAGCGGGAGGAGGTGATACGCAGTATTTT. Its protein is CASSVAGGGDTQYF.

The V gene is TRBV7-2, the J gene TRBJ2-3; D perhaps matches TRBD1 (6 bases). V lost 2 bases to trimming and J lost 2 bases, with 11 bases between them. The CDR3 covers 15 residues. The V gene's germline CDR1 is SGHTA and CDR2 FQGNSA. The CDR3 DNA reads as TGTGCCAGCAGCTTATCGGGACACTACACAGATACGCAGTATTTT. This encodes CASSLSGHYTDTQYF.

This clone was observed a single time. The genes are TRBV5-4 and TRBJ2-7; 7 bases map to TRBD1. Germline V gene lookup returns CDR1 SGHNT and CDR2 YYREEE (reference sequence). The CDR3 runs to 14 residues. The junction had 12 bases not matched to a gene; V was cut back by 4 bases and J by 8 bases. The CDR3 coding sequence is TGTGCCAGCAGCCCCCGGGACAGTGTTTCACAGCAGTACTTC. Translation gives CASSPRDSVSQQYF.

This chain uses TRBV4-3 with TRBJ2-1, with 11 bases that match TRBD2. The length of the CDR3 is 18 residues. The germline V gene encodes CDR1 LGHNA and CDR2 YSLEER. Trimming removed 0 bases from V and 3 bases from J; junction bases left unmatched: 7. The CDR3 nucleotides are TGCGCCAGCAGCCAAGAAACTTTAGCGGGAGGGCTCTACAATGAGCAGTTCTTC. Its translation is CASSQETLAGGLYNEQFF.

CDR3 protein: CASSQETGPRIAGLNYEQYF. The CDR3, as DNA: TGTGCCAGCAGCCAAGAGACGGGACCCCGAATTGCGGGACTCAATTACGAGCAGTACTTC. V gene TRBV3-1 (or the pseudogene TRBV3-2) combines with J gene TRBJ2-7; tentative D call: TRBD2 (6 bases). CDR1 is LGHDT, CDR2 YNNKEL, per germline (reference sequence). Trimming left V 0 bases short and J 4 bases short, with 28 bases between. This CDR3 contains 20 residues.

The rearrangement joins TRBV6-5 to TRBJ2-1, with 7 bases lining up with TRBD2. CDR1 MNHEY and CDR2 SVGAGI come from the germline V gene. The CDR3 loop spans 16 amino acids. The trim removed 2 bases at V and 7 bases at J, leaving 11 bases unmatched. CDR3 sequence reads: CASSYKRTRMVNEQFF. CDR3 nucleotide sequence: TGTGCCAGCAGTTACAAGCGGACTAGGATGGTAAATGAGCAGTTCTTC.

The J gene is TRBJ2-3, the V gene TRBV11-3; D possibly corresponds to TRBD2 (6 bases). V gave up 5 bases and J gave up 0 bases, with 12 bases separating them. The CDR3 runs to 15 residues. Germline V lookup: CDR1 SGHNT, CDR2 YENEEA. In DNA, the CDR3 is TGTGCCAGCAGCGAAGGGAGGTTAAGCACAGATACGCAGTATTTT. Translation gives CASSEGRLSTDTQYF.

The chain combines TRBV5-8 with TRBJ1-5; possible D gene TRBD1, 6 bases. Deletions cut 7 bases from V and 6 bases from J, with 14 bases between. The CDR3 is made up of 13 amino acids. Germline values: CDR1 SGHTS, CDR2 YDEGEE. As DNA, the CDR3 is TGTGCCAGCTTTGGGGGGCTCGGTCAGCCCCAGCATTTT. Amino acids: CASFGGLGQPQHF.